The 11 T cell receptor beta chains below come from one sample, sequenced in a study of cytomegalovirus exposure and HLA in healthy donors. Primers for the PCR totalled 60 Vbeta and 13 Jbeta. The protocol was immunoSEQ multiplex PCR, while the TCRdb copy is restricted to in-frame clones and leaves out a portion. Of roughly 120,000 clones listed, approximately 78% are singletons. Sequences were obtained from PBMCs. These receptors all stem from a man aged 40-55 years in good health and CMV-seronegative.

The chain is built from TRBV18 and TRBJ2-2; TRBD2 is a possible D gene (5 bases). Trimming stripped 2 bases from V and 1 base from J, with 8 bases between. Germline V CDR1 and CDR2: KGHSH, LQKENI. The CDR3 contains 15 residues. CDR3 nucleotides: TGTGCCAGCTCACCAGAGGGATGGAACACCGGGGAGCTGTTTTTT. It is translated as CASSPEGWNTGELFF.

The genes are TRBV5-1 and TRBJ2-3; D is undetermined. Germline CDR1 is SGHRS and CDR2 is YFSETQ. This CDR3 is built from 14 residues. The germline V and J ends were trimmed by 7 bases and 2 bases, with 14 bases remaining between them. CDR3 nucleotides: TGCGCCAGCTCCAAGCAGGTCTCCACAGATACGCAGTATTTT. Translation gives CASSKQVSTDTQYF.

This clone showed up just once. The rearrangement uses TRBV10-1 and TRBJ2-7; weak D call: TRBD2 (6 bases). Germline-derived CDR1 and CDR2 are WNHNN and SYGVQD (reference sequence). The CDR3 has 17 amino acids. Trimming stripped 1 base from V and 5 bases from J, with 21 bases between. This CDR3 reads CASSELREPVMLDEQYF. DNA for the CDR3: TGCGCCAGCAGTGAGTTACGGGAGCCCGTGATGCTCGACGAGCAGTACTTC.

The CDR3 loop is CASGHPRGGTSYEQYF. In DNA, the CDR3 is TGTGCCAGCGGCCACCCTAGGGGTGGCACCTCCTACGAGCAGTACTTC. The V gene is TRBV27, the J gene TRBJ2-7; D possibly corresponds to TRBD1 (5 bases). Trimming took 8 bases from V and 0 from J, leaving 20 bases between them. Looked up from germline, CDR1 is MNHEY and CDR2 is SMNVEV (reference sequence). This CDR3 has 16 amino acids.

CDR3 amino acids: CASSQMEVVGTEAFF. As DNA, the CDR3 is TGCGCCAGCAGCCAAATGGAGGTGGTCGGCACTGAAGCTTTCTTT. This chain uses TRBV4-3 with TRBJ1-1; no definite D call. The CDR3 has 15 amino acids. CDR1 is LGHNA and CDR2 is YSLEER in the germline V gene. V was clipped by 2 bases and J by 4 bases, with 14 bases between them.

V and J are TRBV30 and TRBJ2-5; D is undetermined. Trimming took 4 bases from V and 1 from J, leaving 10 bases between them. Per germline, CDR1 GTSNPN and CDR2 SVGIG (reference sequence). This CDR3 spans 13 amino acids. Written as DNA, the CDR3 is TGTGCCTGGACCTTGGGCCCCCAAGAGACCCAGTACTTC. This sequence encodes CAWTLGPQETQYF.

The chain couples TRBV6-5 to TRBJ1-1, with 9 bases that match TRBD1. The germline CDR1 and CDR2 sequences are MNHEY and SVGAGI. The junction had 6 bases not matched to a gene; V was cut back by 4 bases and J by 6 bases. The CDR3 is 14 amino acids. As DNA, the CDR3 is TGTGCCAGCAGTTCTCCCCGGGACAGGGCTGAAGCTTTCTTT. Protein sequence: CASSSPRDRAEAFF.

The chain recombines TRBV5-4 with TRBJ2-2; perhaps TRBD2 as D (6 bases). Trimming removed 1 base from V and 6 bases from J, with 10 bases in between. The CDR3 totals 14 residues. Per the germline V gene, CDR1 is SGHNT and CDR2 is YYREEE (reference sequence). DNA for the CDR3: TGTGCCAGCAGCTTGTGGCGGGACCCCGGGGAGCTGTTTTTT. This sequence encodes CASSLWRDPGELFF.

The chain uses TRBV1 and TRBJ2-1; TRBD2 was called by the table and not checked on the DNA. TRBV1 is deemed a pseudogene. The CDR3 loop spans 13 amino acids. The chain's CDR3 is CTSRSSGGGEQFF. The CDR3 coding sequence is TGCACCAGCCGCAGTAGCGGCGGGGGAGAGCAGTTCTTC.

This clone has more than one count but fewer than ten. This sequence joins TRBV10-3 and TRBJ1-1; a possible D gene is TRBD1 (6 bases). Germline CDR1 reads ENHRY; CDR2 reads SYGVKD. The CDR3 has 14 amino acids. V shed 8 bases and J shed 0 bases, with 13 bases lying between them. CDR3 sequence: CAIRDNNMNTEAFF. CDR3 bases: TGTGCCATCCGGGACAACAACATGAACACTGAAGCTTTCTTT.

This clone occurred a few times. The chain has TRBV9 and TRBJ1-6; the D gene is possibly TRBD1 (6 bases). Trimming cost V 4 bases and J 10 bases, with 15 bases left between them. Germline V gene data show CDR1 as SGDLS and CDR2 as YYNGEE. This CDR3 is built from 14 residues. CDR3 DNA sequence: TGTGCCAGCAGCAAACAGGGATTCGGGTCACCCCTCCACTTT. It encodes CASSKQGFGSPLHF.